The T cell receptor beta chain described here comes from a study of blood T cell repertoires in COVID-19. Overall study context: Italy, Spain and the United States were the sources of the convalescent and acute COVID-19 samples. The cDNA or gDNA used as material had been derived from T cells, B-cell-depleted T cells, or PBMCs.

Per the authors' pipeline: Nucleated cell number was recorded as an estimate derived from reference gene primer amplification. This table comes from immunoSEQ multiplex PCR, and its TCRdb copy is limited to in-frame clones, with some not included. V and J calls and clone size are as listed in that table; D and trimming were resolved from the DNA. This table has roughly 100,000 clones, roughly 87% appearing once. Patients from Seattle were sampled longitudinally, starting during active infection. This CDR3 comprises 17 residues. Germline V gene sequence: CDR1 KGHDR, CDR2 SFDVKD. V was trimmed by 5 bases and J by 2 bases, leaving 18 bases between them.

The chain couples TRBV24-1 to TRBJ2-1, with D possibly TRBD1 on 5 matching bases. Sequenced material: peripheral blood. This receptor was taken from a man between 18 and 29 years old with COVID-19, enrolled during active disease. CDR3 region: CATSGGPQGVTYNEQFF. In DNA form, the CDR3 reads TGTGCCACCAGTGGTGGACCCCAGGGTGTAACCTACAATGAGCAGTTCTTC.